This record covers a single T cell receptor (beta chain). Its antigen is undetermined. As every portion of the isolated RNA was reverse transcribed, the sequencing read expressed TCRB transcripts. Clones were read by immunoSEQ multiplex PCR, and TCRdb kept only the in-frame ones, dropping some. The table has hundreds of thousands of clones, approximately 10% seen once. The data originate from a study of beta chain features in type 1 diabetes. Study-level background: Patients looked much like healthy donors when it came to age, gender and cell yields. Study-wide findings and caveats: A moderate, significant TCRB CDR3 shortening appeared in type 1 diabetes across four CD4+ subsets. Highly expressing activated T cells could be over-counted with a cDNA template. A PCR bias possibly favoring shorter templates would apply equally to patients and controls.

Using CD45RO/CCR7/CD25/CD127/CD95/CD27, CD4+ naive, central memory, regulatory and stem cell-like memory cells were sorted. The CDR3 spans 13 residues. V was pared by 4 bases and J by 2 bases, with 9 bases between. CDR1 and CDR2 (germline): SEHNR, FQNEAQ (reference sequence). This TCR derives from a man younger than 45 with type 1 diabetes. The chain joins TRBV7-9 to TRBJ2-7; D remains ambiguous. Material: naive CD4+ T cells from blood. The CDR3 is CASSWSGPYEQYF. In nucleotides, the CDR3 is TGTGCCAGCAGCTGGTCTGGCCCCTACGAGCAGTACTTC.